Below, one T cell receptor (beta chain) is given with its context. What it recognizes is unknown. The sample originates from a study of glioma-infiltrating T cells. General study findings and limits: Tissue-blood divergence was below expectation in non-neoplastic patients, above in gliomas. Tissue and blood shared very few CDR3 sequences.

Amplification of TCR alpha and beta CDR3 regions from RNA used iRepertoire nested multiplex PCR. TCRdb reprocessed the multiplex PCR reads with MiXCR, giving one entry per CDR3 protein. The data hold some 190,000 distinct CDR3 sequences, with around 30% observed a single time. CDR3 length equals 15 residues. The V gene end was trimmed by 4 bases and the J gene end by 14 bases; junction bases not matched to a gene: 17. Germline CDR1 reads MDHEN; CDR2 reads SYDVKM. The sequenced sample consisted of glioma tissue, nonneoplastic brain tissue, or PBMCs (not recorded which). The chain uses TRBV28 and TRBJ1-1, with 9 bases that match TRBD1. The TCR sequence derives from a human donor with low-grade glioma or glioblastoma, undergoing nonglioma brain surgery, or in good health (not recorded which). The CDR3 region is CASSSTGTGLYEQFF. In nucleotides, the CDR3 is TGTGCCAGCAGTTCAACCGGGACAGGGCTTTACGAGCAGTTCTTT.